The table lists the clone carrying this TCR beta chain with a few counts. The antigen is not known. The method was immunoSEQ multiplex PCR; TCRdb's version includes in-frame clones alone and lacks a portion of them. Among tens of thousands of clones listed, approximately 71% were seen once. The related graft donor's blood sample was taken on the day of bone marrow donation. The source of the sample is a study of T cells after posttransplantation cyclophosphamide. Findings of the study overall: TRB clonality was highly associated with recipient CMV seropositivity and reactivation. Donor-recipient repertoire similarity was low at 1-2 months, rising over year one. Tissue-infiltrating T cells from skin or gut overlapped little with blood T cells.

Sequences were obtained from memory CD4+ T cells sorted from PBMCs. This TCR derives from a woman between 55 and 75 years old in good health, CMV-negative, and a related stem cell transplant donor.

CDR3 residues: CASPRALNTEAFF. The DNA of the CDR3 is TGTGCCAGCCCCAGGGCTTTGAACACTGAAGCTTTCTTT. The chain uses TRBV6-6 and TRBJ1-1; weak D call: TRBD1 (5 bases). Trimming took off 8 bases at V and 0 bases at J, with 10 bases between the two ends. The V gene's germline CDR1 is MNHNY and CDR2 SVGAGI (reference sequence). The CDR3 covers 13 residues.